Listed here are 27 T cell receptor beta chains from one sample, sequenced in a study of blood T cell repertoires in COVID-19. Produced via immunoSEQ multiplex PCR; TCRdb's table is partial and in-frame only. The profile shows around 130,000 clones, about 81% of them singletons. The sample taken for sequencing was PBMCs or T cells enriched from blood (not recorded which). These receptor sequences come from a man in his forties or fifties with acute COVID-19.

V usage is TRBV6-5 and J usage is TRBJ2-7; TRBD2 is a possible D gene (5 bases). This CDR3 spans 15 amino acids. With 6 bases removed from V and 5 bases from J, the gap between germline ends came to 20 bases. Looked up from germline, CDR1 is MNHEY and CDR2 is SVGAGI. CDR3 protein: CASSLNGRWGHEQYF. In DNA, the CDR3 is TGTGCCAGCAGCCTTAATGGGAGATGGGGTCACGAGCAGTACTTC.

V gene TRBV6-4 combines with J gene TRBJ1-1, with no clear D. With 3 bases removed from V and 0 bases from J, the gap between germline ends came to 5 bases. Germline V CDR1 and CDR2: MRHNA, SNTAGT. The CDR3 is 13 residues long. CDR3 DNA sequence: TGTGCCAGCAGTGAGAGGGTGAACACTGAAGCTTTCTTT. It is translated as CASSERVNTEAFF.

The V and J genes are TRBV7-3 and TRBJ2-3; the D gene is possibly TRBD2 (6 bases). The CDR3 consists of 15 residues. Trimming cost V 7 bases and J 2 bases, with 16 bases left between them. Germline lookup yields CDR1 SGHTA and CDR2 FQGTGA. CDR3 region: CASTVGTSSTDTQYF. Written as DNA, the CDR3 is TGTGCCAGCACCGTTGGGACTTCCTCCACAGATACGCAGTATTTT.

The J gene is TRBJ1-3, the V gene TRBV5-1, with TRBD1 as a possible D gene (6 bases). The CDR3 spans 16 residues. Germline CDR1 SGHRS, CDR2 YFSETQ. Trimming removed 1 base from V and 0 bases from J, with 11 bases in between. CDR3 region: CASSLLTGSSGNTIYF. The DNA of the CDR3 is TGCGCCAGCAGCTTGCTTACAGGGAGCTCTGGAAACACCATATATTTT. The whole variable domain, filled in from reference TRBV5-1 and TRBJ1-3, reads KAGVTQTPRYLIKTRGQQVTLSCSPISGHRSVSWYQQTPGQGLQFLFEYFSETQRNKGNFPGRFSGRQFSNSRSEMNVSTLELGDSALYLCASSLLTGSSGNTIYFGEGSWLTVV.

The chain links TRBV5-1 to TRBJ1-2; D call uncertain. The CDR3 is 12 residues long. Trimming removed 4 bases at V and 4 bases at J, with 8 bases between. CDR1 SGHRS and CDR2 YFSETQ come from the germline V gene. CDR3 amino acids: CASSPTGYGYTF. The DNA for the CDR3 is TGCGCCAGCAGCCCTACGGGCTATGGCTACACCTTC.

The gene calls are TRBV10-1 and TRBJ1-1, with TRBD1 matching over 8 bases. CDR1 and CDR2 from the germline V gene are WNHNN and SYGVQD (reference sequence). The CDR3 runs to 16 residues. The ends lost 0 bases at V and 4 bases at J; junction bases unmatched: 7. Here the CDR3 DNA reads TGCGCCAGCAGTGAGTCGAAAGGTGACAGGGGCACTGAAGCTTTCTTT. Its protein product is CASSESKGDRGTEAFF.

The chain joins TRBV11-3 to TRBJ2-3, with D maybe TRBD2 (7 bases). This CDR3 has 14 residues. The V and J ends lost 7 bases and 2 bases respectively, with 13 bases between them. Germline assignment: CDR1 SGHNT and CDR2 YENEEA. The CDR3: CASKAGAYTDTQYF. The CDR3 nucleotides read TGTGCCAGCAAGGCGGGGGCTTACACAGATACGCAGTATTTT.

V usage is TRBV19 and J usage is TRBJ1-5, with D tentatively TRBD1 (5 bases). V was pared by 10 bases and J by 0 bases, with 13 bases between. The CDR3 sequence is 14 residues long. Germline values: CDR1 LNHDA, CDR2 SQIVND (reference sequence). Written as DNA, the CDR3 is TGTGCCACCTCGGGACTTAATAGCAATCAGCCCCAGCATTTT. This encodes CATSGLNSNQPQHF. The whole variable domain, filled in from reference TRBV19 and TRBJ1-5, reads DGGITQSPKYLFRKEGQNVTLSCEQNLNHDAMYWYRQDPGQGLRLIYYSQIVNDFQKGDIAEGYSVSREKKESFPLTVTSAQKNPTAFYLCATSGLNSNQPQHFGDGTRLSIL.

The chain employs TRBV7-9 and TRBJ1-4, with D possibly TRBD1 on 6 matching bases. This CDR3 region has 13 residues. Germline CDR1 and CDR2: SEHNR and FQNEAQ (reference sequence). Trimming took 7 bases from V and 3 from J, leaving 9 bases between them. The DNA for the CDR3 is TGTGCCAGCACACAGGGAGCTAATGAAAAACTGTTTTTT. The encoded protein is CASTQGANEKLFF.

This chain connects TRBV29-1 to TRBJ1-1; 7 bases map to TRBD1. This CDR3 comprises 14 residues. Germline V CDR1 and CDR2: SQVTM, ANQGSEA. The V segment lost 6 bases and the J segment 4 bases; nucleotides outside the gene matches: 11. For the CDR3, the DNA is TGCAGCGTGGTCCATACAGGGGACATCACTGAAGCTTTCTTT. It is translated as CSVVHTGDITEAFF.

This rearrangement joins TRBV6-5 to TRBJ2-1, with TRBD2 identical over 15 bases. J was trimmed by 8 bases and V by 8 bases; bases with no gene match: 4. Germline V lookup: CDR1 MNHEY, CDR2 SVGAGI. This CDR3 contains 14 residues. The CDR3 spells CASLWTSGRDEQFF. The CDR3 region has the DNA TGTGCCAGCCTATGGACTAGCGGGAGGGATGAGCAGTTCTTC.

The gene calls are TRBV3-1 (or the pseudogene TRBV3-2) and TRBJ2-3; the D is unclear. The V end lost 1 base, the J end lost 0 bases, and 8 bases lay between the germline ends. Germline assignment: CDR1 LGHDT and CDR2 YNNKEL (reference sequence). This CDR3 spans 15 amino acids. The CDR3 is CASSQGPWSTDTQYF. The CDR3 bases are TGTGCCAGCAGCCAAGGGCCTTGGAGCACAGATACGCAGTATTTT.

As to this clone: The sample carries other DNA sequences with the same CDR3. V and J are TRBV28 and TRBJ1-1; 9 bases match TRBD1. The CDR3 covers 14 residues. The J segment lost 1 base and the V segment lost 6 bases, leaving 3 bases of the junction unmatched. Germline assignment: CDR1 MDHEN and CDR2 SYDVKM. Here the CDR3 reads CASSLGQGNTEAFF. CDR3 bases: TGTGCCAGCAGCCTGGGACAGGGGAACACTGAAGCTTTCTTT.

The J gene is TRBJ1-1, the V gene TRBV28; no definite D call. The V end lost 5 bases, the J end lost 4 bases, and 8 bases lay between the germline ends. The length of the CDR3 is 12 residues. CDR1 and CDR2 from the germline V gene are MDHEN and SYDVKM. Here the CDR3 reads CASSPPFTEAFF. CDR3 sequence (DNA): TGTGCCAGCAGTCCCCCCTTCACTGAAGCTTTCTTT. The variable domain in full, with the rest retrieved from reference TRBV28 and TRBJ1-1, is DVKVTQSSRYLVKRTGEKVFLECVQDMDHENMFWYRQDPGLGLRLIYFSYDVKMKEKGDIPEGYSVSREKKERFSLILESASTNQTSMYLCASSPPFTEAFFGQGTRLTVV.

This sequence joins TRBV6-5 and TRBJ1-3, with 12 bases matching TRBD1. With V trimmed by 4 bases and J by 3 bases, 4 bases remained unmatched. Per germline, CDR1 MNHEY and CDR2 SVGAGI. CDR3 length: 16 residues. CDR3 bases: TGTGCCAGCAGTTTGGGACAGGGGGCTAGTGGAAACACCATATATTTT. Its protein product is CASSLGQGASGNTIYF.

This clone has just one count. The V gene is TRBV18, the J gene TRBJ2-3; D remains unclear. CDR1 is KGHSH, CDR2 LQKENI, per germline. The CDR3 runs to 13 residues. V lost 3 bases and J 0 bases, leaving 4 bases between the germline ends. The CDR3 loop is CASSPSSTDTQYF. The DNA for the CDR3 is TGTGCCAGCTCACCCTCTAGCACAGATACGCAGTATTTT. The full variable domain, in which reference TRBV18 and TRBJ2-3 provide the parts outside the CDR3, is NAGVMQNPRHLVRRRGQEARLRCSPMKGHSHVYWYRQLPEEGLKFMVYLQKENIIDESGMPKERFSAEFPKEGPSILRIQQVVRGDSAAYFCASSPSSTDTQYFGPGTRLTVL.

The rearrangement uses TRBV3-1 (or the pseudogene TRBV3-2) and TRBJ2-2, with D possibly being TRBD2 (5 bases). V was shortened by 0 bases and J by 3 bases, with 11 bases between the two germline ends. The germline CDR1 and CDR2 sequences are LGHDT and YNNKEL (reference sequence). This CDR3 contains 16 residues. The CDR3 nucleotides read TGTGCCAGCAGCCAAGAGACGGCCGGGGACACCGGGGAGCTGTTTTTT. Protein: CASSQETAGDTGELFF.

This clone turned up a few times. The chain couples TRBV29-1 to TRBJ2-7; tentative D call: TRBD1 (5 bases). The CDR3 is 12 residues long. Germline-derived CDR1 and CDR2 are SQVTM and ANQGSEA. Trimming left V 1 base short and J 3 bases short, with 7 bases between. CDR3: CSVEVRDYEQYF. DNA for the CDR3: TGCAGCGTTGAAGTCAGGGACTACGAGCAGTACTTC.

This clone was seen a single time. The V and J genes are TRBV10-1 and TRBJ2-1; 7 nucleotides match TRBD2. This CDR3 is built from 18 residues. The V gene's germline CDR1 is WNHNN and CDR2 SYGVQD (reference sequence). V shed 11 bases and J 4 bases; nucleotides not matched to a gene: 23. CDR3 sequence (DNA): TGCGCCCGAGAGCGGGACTACCAACCCCCCCGGGGTTACAATGAGCAGTTCTTC. Translated, it gives CARERDYQPPRGYNEQFF.

The genes are TRBV5-8 and TRBJ2-3; TRBD2 aligns across 12 bases. With 0 bases clipped from V and 5 bases from J, the junction kept 4 bases outside the gene matches. Germline loops: CDR1 SGHTS, CDR2 YDEGEE. This CDR3 comprises 16 residues. CDR3 protein: CASSLGLAGVKDTQYF. DNA of the CDR3: TGTGCCAGCAGCTTGGGACTAGCGGGAGTTAAAGATACGCAGTATTTT. Full variable domain (missing parts from reference TRBV5-8 and TRBJ2-3): EAGVTQSPTHLIKTRGQQATLRCSPISGHTSVYWYQQALGLGLQFLLWYDEGEERNRGNFPPRFSGRQFPNYSSELNVNALELEDSALYLCASSLGLAGVKDTQYFGPGTRLTVL.

This chain uses TRBV5-1 with TRBJ1-4; tentatively, D is TRBD1 (5 bases). Germline CDR1 reads SGHRS; CDR2 reads YFSETQ. V was clipped by 2 bases and J by 0 bases, with 8 bases between them. This CDR3 contains 15 residues. CDR3 residues: CASSLQDATNEKLFF. In DNA, the CDR3 is TGCGCCAGCAGCTTACAGGACGCAACTAATGAAAAACTGTTTTTT. Supplemented by reference TRBV5-1 and TRBJ1-4, the full variable domain reads KAGVTQTPRYLIKTRGQQVTLSCSPISGHRSVSWYQQTPGQGLQFLFEYFSETQRNKGNFPGRFSGRQFSNSRSEMNVSTLELGDSALYLCASSLQDATNEKLFFGSGTQLSVL.

A few counts support this clone. The rearrangement uses TRBV19 and TRBJ2-2; D perhaps matches TRBD2 (6 bases). In germline, CDR1 is LNHDA, CDR2 SQIVND (reference sequence). The CDR3 sequence is 15 residues long. Between the trimmed V and J ends, which lost 3 bases and 5 bases, there was a span of 13 bases. Here the CDR3 DNA reads TGTGCCAGTAGTATGGGGACTCCTAGGACCGGGGAGCTGTTTTTT. Encoded protein: CASSMGTPRTGELFF.

The chain is built from TRBV10-3 and TRBJ1-3; the D gene is possibly TRBD1 (5 bases). The ends were cut back, 0 bases at V and 0 bases at J, with 12 bases in the middle. Germline CDR1 is ENHRY and CDR2 is SYGVKD. CDR3 length: 17 amino acids. CDR3 in DNA: TGTGCCATCAGTGAGTCCCCAGGGTTATACTCTGGAAACACCATATATTTT. Encoded protein: CAISESPGLYSGNTIYF.

V and J are TRBV12-5 and TRBJ2-5, with 16 positions matching TRBD2. Germline CDR1 is LGHNT and CDR2 is FRNRAP. With V trimmed by 5 bases and J by 4 bases, 10 bases remained unmatched. The length of the CDR3 is 18 residues. The CDR3 DNA follows: TGTGCTAGTGGTAAGCCGGGACTAGCGGGGGGGATATCAGAGACCCAGTACTTC. This codes for CASGKPGLAGGISETQYF.

The table lists this clone with a count of one. CDR3 residues: CASSLVSTEAFF. DNA for the CDR3: TGTGCCAGCAGCTTAGTGAGCACTGAAGCTTTCTTT. The chain is built from TRBV7-9 and TRBJ1-1; no firm D call. The V gene lost 1 base and the J gene lost 4 bases, with 4 bases spanning the gap. This CDR3 region has 12 residues. CDR1 SEHNR and CDR2 FQNEAQ come from the germline V gene (reference sequence).

This chain uses TRBV7-9 with TRBJ2-5; maybe TRBD1 (5 bases). CDR1 is SEHNR, CDR2 FQNEAQ, per germline (reference sequence). The V gene lost 1 base and the J gene lost 2 bases, with 11 bases spanning the gap. There are 15 residues in the CDR3. Here the CDR3 reads CASSLGIGQQETQYF. CDR3 DNA: TGTGCCAGCAGCTTAGGGATCGGACAACAAGAGACCCAGTACTTC.

V usage is TRBV7-9 and J usage is TRBJ1-2; 9 bases are shared with TRBD1. Germline V gives CDR1 SEHNR, CDR2 FQNEAQ (reference sequence). The CDR3 sequence is 16 residues long. V shed 0 bases, J shed 7 bases, and the junction held 9 bases outside the gene matches. Written as DNA, the CDR3 is TGTGCCAGCAGCTTAGCTCTGGGACAGGGTTTAAGTGGCTACACCTTC. Amino acids: CASSLALGQGLSGYTF.